This TCR beta chain is from a study of T cells expressing NK-cell markers. Whole-study context: The authors derived TCR beta repertoires from sorted CD3+CD56+NKG2C+, CD3+CD56+NKG2C- and CD3+CD56-NKG2C+ T cells. Study results and caveats: HCMV specificity of the expanded NKG2C+ T cell clones was not established. Top CD8+ clonotypes included the dominant CD3+CD56+NKG2C+ clonotypes in a handful of donors.

TCRdb reanalyzed the 5' RACE reads and collapses them to one entry per CDR3 protein, without DNA. Its table lists fewer than 550,000 distinct CDR3 sequences. Turning to this clonotype: Its target is unknown.

Looked up from germline, CDR1 is WNHNN and CDR2 is SYGVQD (reference sequence). The CDR3 totals 16 residues. This TCR came from a woman aged 45-65 years in good health. Sequenced material: blood T cells: a sorted CD56 or NKG2C T cell subset, CD4+ or CD8+ T cells, or bulk PBMC T cells (not recorded which). This chain joins TRBV10-1 and TRBJ2-7; TCRdb selects TRBD1, and the lack of DNA leaves this call unchecked. CDR3 in amino acids: CASSESSGTGQYEQYF.